This TCR beta chain was identified during a study of blood T cell repertoires in COVID-19. Looking at the study overall: The origin of the acute and convalescent COVID-19 samples was the United States, Italy and Spain. Nucleic acid was either cDNA or gDNA, and it came from T cells, B-cell-depleted T cells, or PBMCs.

V gave up 1 base and J gave up 0 bases; unmatched junction bases: 6. CDR1 and CDR2 (germline): MNHNS, SASEGT. The CDR3 runs 17 residues. Participants had their cohort set by participant-reported clinical history. In the source study's methods: Reference gene primer amplification yielded estimated nucleated cell counts. Generated by immunoSEQ multiplex PCR, the TCRdb table keeps only in-frame clones and is missing some. The V and J calls and clone size come from that table; D and trimming were worked out from the DNA. This table has about 300,000 clones, approximately 89% appearing once. The sequenced sample consisted of PBMCs or T cells enriched from blood (not recorded which). The genes are TRBV6-1 and TRBJ1-5, with 7 bases identical to TRBD1. The TCR originated in a woman aged 45-60 years who had been exposed to COVID-19. CDR3 in amino acids: CASSEEQGMGSNQPQHF. CDR3 nucleotide sequence: TGTGCCAGCAGTGAAGAACAGGGGATGGGTAGCAATCAGCCCCAGCATTTT.